This T cell receptor beta chain emerged from a study of shared clonotypes between healthy human individuals. Across the whole study: Samples came from a couple of female and three male donors aged 18 to 49.

Execution of the assay was at deep level. Evenly divided among several immunoSEQ plates was the genomic DNA of each subset. Sequencing was performed with immunoSEQ multiplex PCR; in TCRdb, only in-frame clones are kept and a portion is missing. The repertoire holds about 700,000 clones, with roughly 70% as singletons. Per germline, CDR1 SGHRS and CDR2 YFSETQ. The CDR3 contains 15 residues. On this clone itself: The junction shows a germline mismatch at one end, possibly a read error.

This clonotype was obtained from a woman in her twenties or thirties in good health. Sequencing used memory CD4+ T cells sorted from blood. The subset was: CD45RA-negative fraction. The rearrangement links TRBV5-1 to TRBJ2-3, with D possibly called TRBD1 or TRBD2 (5 bases each). As DNA, the CDR3 is TGTGCCAGCAGCTTGGGACCGGCTAGCACAGATACGCAGTATTTT. The encoded protein is CASSLGPASTDTQYF.